One sample yielded the 28 T cell receptor beta chains listed below, sequenced in a study of T-cell reconstitution after alpha-beta-depleted transplantation in children. Unique molecular identifiers featured in how the TCRbeta library was prepared. TCRdb reprocessed the PCR reads with MiXCR, giving one entry per CDR3 protein. The sample records a few hundred thousand distinct CDR3 sequences, approximately 13% being singletons. The specimen comprised PBMCs, mostly from graft donor cells, sampled 360 days after TCRalphabeta/CD19-depleted stem cell transplant. The receptors originated from a male patient between 5 and 17 years old who had a stem cell transplant for acute myeloid leukemia, so the T cells may come from the graft donor.

The chain uses TRBV9 and TRBJ2-5; D not resolved. Trimming shortened V by 0 bases and J by 5 bases, and 11 bases separated the two germline ends. CDR3 length: 14 residues. Germline CDR1 and CDR2: SGDLS and YYNGEE. The CDR3, as DNA: TGTGCCAGCAGCGTAGCTGGGGTCTTGGAGACCCAGTACTTC. It codes for CASSVAGVLETQYF.

The V gene is TRBV2, the J gene TRBJ1-1; TRBD1 aligns across 9 bases. Per germline, CDR1 SNHLY and CDR2 FYNNEI. V lost 4 bases to trimming and J lost 1 base; unmatched junction nucleotides: 10. This CDR3 contains 17 residues. CDR3 sequence (DNA): TGTGCCAGCAGTGCCGGGACAGGGTGGTGGACGAACACTGAAGCTTTCTTT. Its protein is CASSAGTGWWTNTEAFF.

This clonotype was seen more than once but under ten times. The rearrangement uses TRBV29-1 and TRBJ2-5; D possibly corresponds to TRBD2 (6 bases). CDR1 and CDR2 (germline): SQVTM, ANQGSEA. The V gene lost 4 bases and the J gene lost 9 bases, with 18 bases spanning the gap. This CDR3 contains 13 residues. Here the CDR3 DNA reads TGCAGCGTTGGTGAGGGGCCTCGGAGGGCCCAGTACTTC. It codes for CSVGEGPRRAQYF.

The rearrangement joins TRBV6-5 to TRBJ2-2; D is perhaps TRBD1 or TRBD2 (6 bases each). The ends were cut back, 2 bases at V and 2 bases at J, with 12 bases in the middle. The V gene's germline CDR1 is MNHEY and CDR2 SVGAGI. The CDR3 is 16 residues long. The CDR3 spells CASSYGGTTNTGELFF. The CDR3 DNA follows: TGTGCCAGCAGTTACGGAGGGACAACAAACACCGGGGAGCTGTTTTTT.

The V gene is TRBV20-1, the J gene TRBJ2-7; tentatively, D is TRBD2 (6 bases). The CDR3 totals 15 residues. Germline lookup yields CDR1 DFQATT and CDR2 SNEGSKA (reference sequence). The V and J ends lost 2 bases and 0 bases respectively, with 14 bases between them. As DNA, the CDR3 is TGCAGTGCTAGATTTCCGGGACTCCGCTCCTACGAGCAGTACTTC. Translating gives CSARFPGLRSYEQYF.

This clonotype came up many times. CDR3 amino acids: CASSPRGSSYEQYF. As DNA, the CDR3 is TGTGCCAGCAGCCCTAGGGGGAGTTCCTACGAGCAGTACTTC. V gene TRBV3-1 combines with J gene TRBJ2-7, with D possibly TRBD1 on 6 matching bases. Germline assignment: CDR1 LGHDT and CDR2 YNNKEL (reference sequence). Trimming cost V 4 bases and J 1 base, with 11 bases left between them. The CDR3 length is 14 residues.

This clonotype has at least ten counts. The chain employs TRBV27 and TRBJ2-6; D may match TRBD1 or TRBD2 (5 bases each). The CDR3 extends over 16 amino acids. Deletions cut 0 bases from V and 2 bases from J, with 8 bases between. Germline loops: CDR1 MNHEY, CDR2 SMNVEV (reference sequence). The CDR3 protein is CASSLSRGTGANVLTF. The DNA of the CDR3 is TGTGCCAGCAGTTTATCGAGGGGTACTGGGGCCAACGTCCTGACTTTC.

This clonotype was counted ten times or more. This chain joins TRBV29-1 and TRBJ2-1; no definite D call. From germline, CDR1 is SQVTM and CDR2 ANQGSEA. V gave up 7 bases and J gave up 11 bases, with 18 bases separating them. This CDR3 is built from 12 residues. CDR3 sequence (DNA): TGCAGCGCAATGGACGGATCGTCTCAGCAGTTCTTC. This codes for CSAMDGSSQQFF.

This clonotype was counted a few times. The chain joins TRBV6-2 or TRBV6-3 to TRBJ2-2, with D unresolved. V was cut by 1 base and J by 5 bases, with 5 bases left in between. From germline, CDR1 is MNHEY and CDR2 SVGEGT. The CDR3 has 13 residues. The CDR3 protein is CASSYLRTGELFF. The DNA of the CDR3 is TGTGCCAGCAGTTACTTGCGGACCGGGGAGCTGTTTTTT.

The chain has TRBV6-1 and TRBJ2-2, with a possible D match to TRBD2 (5 bases). Between the trimmed V and J ends, which lost 6 bases and 1 base, there was a span of 9 bases. The CDR3 length is 14 residues. CDR1 and CDR2 from the germline V gene are MNHNS and SASEGT. CDR3 in amino acids: CASREALNTGELFF. Here the CDR3 DNA reads TGTGCCAGCAGGGAGGCCCTGAACACCGGGGAGCTGTTTTTT.

This clonotype was recorded many times. J is TRBJ2-7 and V is TRBV20-1, with TRBD2 matching 8 bases. V lost 2 bases and J lost 1; bases outside the gene matches: 7. Germline-derived CDR1 and CDR2 are DFQATT and SNEGSKA (reference sequence). CDR3 size: 15 residues. The CDR3 here is CSARPLSGTSYEQYF. Here the CDR3 DNA reads TGCAGTGCTAGACCCCTTAGCGGGACTTCCTACGAGCAGTACTTC.

This clonotype was recorded many times. The gene calls are TRBV29-1 and TRBJ2-5; TRBD1 agrees at 7 bases. Trimming removed 7 bases from V and 5 bases from J; junction bases left unmatched: 4. Germline values: CDR1 SQVTM, CDR2 ANQGSEA. CDR3 length: 11 residues. The CDR3 region has the DNA TGCAGCGGACAGGGATTGGAGACCCAGTACTTC. As protein: CSGQGLETQYF.

The J gene is TRBJ2-5, the V gene TRBV7-9; 11 bases match TRBD2. The CDR3 covers 17 residues. Germline values: CDR1 SEHNR, CDR2 FQNEAQ (reference sequence). Losses at the gene ends were 4 bases for V and 5 bases for J; bases not matched to a gene: 12. The CDR3: CASSSLAGALRGETQYF. CDR3 DNA sequence: TGTGCCAGCAGCTCACTAGCGGGAGCCTTAAGGGGCGAGACCCAGTACTTC.

The chain carries TRBV18 and TRBJ2-5, with 10 bases matching TRBD2. J was trimmed by 5 bases and V by 0 bases; bases with no gene match: 9. Germline values: CDR1 KGHSH, CDR2 LQKENI. The CDR3 extends over 17 amino acids. The CDR3 DNA reads as TGTGCCAGCTCACCACCCTTTCTAGCGGGAGAGGATGAGACCCAGTACTTC. Its protein is CASSPPFLAGEDETQYF.

This clonotype was counted only a few times. J is TRBJ2-1 and V is TRBV11-1; 9 positions agree with TRBD1. The length of the CDR3 is 16 residues. Looked up from germline, CDR1 is SGHAT and CDR2 is FQDESV (reference sequence). Trimming cost V 5 bases and J 6 bases; bases outside gene matches: 11. The CDR3 sequence: CASSKYRDRVVNEQFF. As DNA, the CDR3 is TGTGCCAGCAGCAAATACCGGGACAGGGTGGTCAATGAGCAGTTCTTC.

This clonotype occurred many times. The chain is built from TRBV12-3 or TRBV12-4 and TRBJ2-3; D ambiguous. The CDR3 loop spans 14 amino acids. V was trimmed by 1 base and J by 0 bases, leaving 5 bases between them. The CDR3 reads CASSLEASTDTQYF. The CDR3, as DNA: TGTGCCAGCAGTTTAGAGGCTAGCACAGATACGCAGTATTTT.

V gene TRBV28 combines with J gene TRBJ2-3; 7 bases line up with TRBD2. V shed 3 bases, J shed 2 bases, and the junction held 5 bases outside the gene matches. Germline V gene sequence: CDR1 MDHEN, CDR2 SYDVKM. CDR3 length equals 15 residues. The CDR3 bases are TGTGCCAGCAGTTTCCTAGCGGCCGTCACAGATACGCAGTATTTT. It specifies CASSFLAAVTDTQYF.

V gene TRBV20-1 combines with J gene TRBJ2-7; 11 bases are a match to TRBD1. This CDR3 comprises 14 residues. V shed 7 bases and J 1 base; nucleotides not matched to a gene: 6. CDR1 and CDR2 from the germline V gene are DFQATT and SNEGSKA (reference sequence). The CDR3 DNA follows: TGCAGTGTTGGGACAGGGGGTCAGTCCTACGAGCAGTACTTC. Its protein product is CSVGTGGQSYEQYF.

The CDR3 nucleotides read TGTGCCAGCAGCTTTCAGCCCCACTATGGCTACACCTTC. Amino acids: CASSFQPHYGYTF. The rearrangement links TRBV5-5 to TRBJ1-2; no clear D. Germline values: CDR1 SGHKS, CDR2 YYEKEE (reference sequence). V was pared by 2 bases and J by 3 bases, with 8 bases between. The CDR3 consists of 13 residues.

The chain uses TRBV11-2 and TRBJ2-1, with TRBD2 matching 13 bases. CDR1 is SGHAT, CDR2 FQNNGV, per germline. J lost 10 bases, V lost 3 bases, and 12 bases had no gene match. CDR3 size: 17 residues. CDR3: CASSFRTSGSTIQEQFF. CDR3 nucleotides: TGTGCCAGCAGCTTCCGGACTAGCGGGAGTACGATACAGGAGCAGTTCTTC.

The chain has TRBV29-1 and TRBJ1-1, with unresolved D. Germline loops: CDR1 SQVTM, CDR2 ANQGSEA. This CDR3 region has 12 residues. Trimming stripped 2 bases from V and 1 base from J, with 5 bases between. For the CDR3, the DNA is TGCAGCGTTGAATCGGGGAACACTGAAGCTTTCTTT. Its translation: CSVESGNTEAFF.

This chain joins TRBV28 and TRBJ2-5; 9 bases are shared with TRBD2. Per germline, CDR1 MDHEN and CDR2 SYDVKM. The V and J ends lost 3 bases and 4 bases, in that order; junction bases with no gene match: 6. The CDR3 loop spans 15 amino acids. The CDR3 DNA is TGTGCCAGCAGTTTTATAGCGGGAGCTACAGAGACCCAGTACTTC. This gives the protein CASSFIAGATETQYF.

This rearrangement joins TRBV30 to TRBJ2-7, with 7 bases that match TRBD1. Germline loops: CDR1 GTSNPN, CDR2 SVGIG (reference sequence). Trimming removed 1 base from V and 3 bases from J; junction bases left unmatched: 9. The CDR3 has 15 amino acids. Written as DNA, the CDR3 is TGTGCCTGGAGTGGACGGACAGGTTCCTACTACGAGCAGTACTTC. It translates to CAWSGRTGSYYEQYF.

The table lists this clonotype with a few counts. J is TRBJ2-2 and V is TRBV25-1, with 9 bases that match TRBD1. Germline V gives CDR1 MGHDK, CDR2 SYGVNS. This CDR3 has 16 residues. Trimming at V came to 4 bases and at J to 6 bases, leaving 9 bases not matched to a gene. CDR3 region: CASSAPGQGRSGELFF. CDR3 DNA sequence: TGTGCCAGCAGTGCCCCCGGACAGGGGAGATCCGGGGAGCTGTTTTTT.

This chain links TRBV29-1 with TRBJ2-3, with D perhaps matching TRBD1 or TRBD2 (7 bases each). Germline assignment: CDR1 SQVTM and CDR2 ANQGSEA. CDR3 length: 16 residues. Deletions cut 5 bases from V and 5 bases from J, with 23 bases between. CDR3 nucleotides: TGCAGCGTTAGGGGGGGAGGGGGCCGGGAGGTAGATACGCAGTATTTT. It is translated as CSVRGGGGREVDTQYF.

This clonotype was observed at least ten times. The V call is TRBV7-8, the J call TRBJ2-3; 7 bases align to TRBD1. V shed 8 bases and J 6 bases; nucleotides not matched to a gene: 20. Germline V gene sequence: CDR1 SGHVS, CDR2 FQNEAQ. The CDR3 sequence is 17 residues long. CDR3 region: CASRKQKGTVGEDTQYF. In DNA, the CDR3 is TGTGCCAGCCGCAAACAAAAAGGGACAGTAGGGGAGGATACGCAGTATTTT.

The sample holds a few counts of this clonotype. The chain has TRBV7-8 and TRBJ2-7; 8 positions match TRBD2. V shed 4 bases, J shed 6 bases, and the junction held 11 bases outside the gene matches. Germline CDR1 is SGHVS and CDR2 is FQNEAQ. This CDR3 has 15 amino acids. The CDR3, as DNA: TGTGCCAGCAGCTCCGCCGGAGCGGGAGCGGGCGAGCAGTACTTC. Protein: CASSSAGAGAGEQYF.

This clonotype was seen many times. J is TRBJ2-3 and V is TRBV9; D is unclear. The ends were cut back, 4 bases at V and 1 base at J, with 10 bases in the middle. Looked up from germline, CDR1 is SGDLS and CDR2 is YYNGEE. The CDR3 length is 14 residues. The CDR3 bases are TGTGCCAGCAGCTCCGTATTCCGCACAGATACGCAGTATTTT. It is translated as CASSSVFRTDTQYF.